One and the same sample provided the 20 T cell receptor beta chains below, sequenced in a study of shared clonotypes between healthy human individuals. Some clones are missing from TCRdb's copy, which holds only in-frame ones; the method was immunoSEQ multiplex PCR. The top ten hold 13% of the sample, which has about 490,000 clones, roughly four fifths seen once. Material: PBMCs. The receptor source for this set is a woman in her 40s in good health. Some clones in this sample may be carry-over from other donors' samples.

This clone was counted a few times. This rearrangement joins TRBV7-9 to TRBJ1-4, with D tentatively TRBD1 (6 bases). Deletions cut 5 bases from V and 6 bases from J, with 19 bases between. The length of the CDR3 is 16 residues. Per the germline V gene, CDR1 is SEHNR and CDR2 is FQNEAQ (reference sequence). This chain's CDR3 is CASSRGQMGIDEKLFF. CDR3 nucleotide sequence: TGTGCCAGCAGCCGAGGACAGATGGGGATTGATGAAAAACTGTTTTTT.

The chain has TRBV11-3 and TRBJ2-3, with D tentatively TRBD2 (6 bases). Germline V gene lookup returns CDR1 SGHNT and CDR2 YENEEA. The CDR3 length is 13 residues. Trimming cost V 6 bases and J 8 bases, with 15 bases left between them. The CDR3, as DNA: TGTGCCAGCAGTCGGGACTTCTCCACTACGCAGTATTTT. Translation: CASSRDFSTTQYF.

This clone was counted once. The J gene is TRBJ2-7, the V gene TRBV5-4; 8 bases are shared with TRBD1. The CDR3 runs to 16 residues. V was pared by 4 bases and J by 1 base, with 10 bases of the junction left unmatched. CDR1 is SGHNT and CDR2 is YYREEE in the germline V gene (reference sequence). The DNA of the CDR3 is TGTGCCAGCAGCAGGAGGATGCAGGGGGCATCCTACGAGCAGTACTTC. This gives the protein CASSRRMQGASYEQYF.

This chain uses TRBV28 with TRBJ1-4, with D tentatively TRBD1 (6 bases). V lost 3 bases and J lost 8, with 16 bases in between. This CDR3 region has 15 residues. CDR1 is MDHEN and CDR2 is SYDVKM in the germline V gene. In DNA form, the CDR3 reads TGTGCCAGCAGTTTCTCGGGGGGCTCAGGGGAAAAACTGTTTTTT. Its translation: CASSFSGGSGEKLFF.

The rearrangement uses TRBV4-3 and TRBJ2-1, with 8 positions matching TRBD2. Germline V gene lookup returns CDR1 LGHNA and CDR2 YSLEER. The CDR3 is 16 residues long. V lost 1 base to trimming and J lost 1 base; unmatched junction nucleotides: 3. The CDR3 sequence: CASSQAGTRSYNEQFF. The CDR3, as DNA: TGCGCCAGCAGCCAAGCCGGGACTAGGTCCTACAATGAGCAGTTCTTC.

This clone showed up just once. This sequence joins TRBV5-4 and TRBJ1-5; no definite D call. The V gene lost 4 bases and the J gene lost 5 bases, with 13 bases spanning the gap. Germline V gives CDR1 SGHNT, CDR2 YYREEE (reference sequence). This CDR3 spans 14 amino acids. CDR3 bases: TGTGCCAGCAGCGCTGGGCCCCGCGATCAGCCCCAGCATTTT. Translating it yields CASSAGPRDQPQHF.

The J gene is TRBJ1-5, the V gene TRBV11-3, with D possibly TRBD1 on 5 matching bases. V lost 2 bases and J lost 1, with 15 bases in between. The CDR3 has 17 residues. Germline values: CDR1 SGHNT, CDR2 YENEEA. The CDR3 is CASSLSTGRKSNQPQHF. CDR3 nucleotides: TGTGCCAGCAGCTTATCGACGGGGCGAAAGAGCAATCAGCCCCAGCATTTT.

V gene TRBV5-4 combines with J gene TRBJ2-7; the match to TRBD2 covers 7 bases. This CDR3 is built from 18 residues. The ends lost 0 bases at V and 0 bases at J; junction bases unmatched: 12. Germline CDR1 is SGHNT and CDR2 is YYREEE (reference sequence). CDR3 residues: CASSLGLAAGHSSYEQYF. In DNA, the CDR3 is TGTGCCAGCAGCTTGGGGCTAGCGGCAGGACATAGCTCCTACGAGCAGTACTTC.

This clone appeared many times. The junction and the germline gene differ at one end; a read error may be behind it. J is TRBJ1-1 and V is TRBV30, with D perhaps matching TRBD1 (6 bases). The CDR3 length is 13 residues. Per germline, CDR1 GTSNPN and CDR2 SVGIG (reference sequence). The CDR3 DNA sequence: TGTGCCTGGAGTGTTCGCTGGGACACCGAAGCTTTCTTT. This translates into CAWSVRWDTEAFF. Full variable domain (outside the CDR3, taken from reference TRBV30 and TRBJ1-1): SQTIHQWPATLVQPVGSPLSLECTVEGTSNPNLYWYRQAAGRGLQLLFYSVGIGQISSEVPQNLSASRPQDRQFILSSKKLLLSDSGFYLCAWSVRWDTEAFFGQGTRLTVV.

For this clone: The sample carries other DNA sequences with the same CDR3. This chain uses TRBV5-4 with TRBJ1-2, with D unresolved. Germline values: CDR1 SGHNT, CDR2 YYREEE (reference sequence). V was cut by 4 bases and J by 2 bases, with 9 bases left in between. This CDR3 has 13 amino acids. DNA for the CDR3: TGTGCCAGCAGCCTGGGCGTCAACTATGGCTACACCTTC. As protein: CASSLGVNYGYTF.

The chain carries TRBV13 and TRBJ2-1; weak D call: TRBD2 (5 bases). CDR1 PRHDT and CDR2 FYEKMQ come from the germline V gene (reference sequence). The V and J ends lost 2 bases and 10 bases respectively, with 9 bases between them. The CDR3 is 12 residues long. CDR3 loop: CASSLSGNEQFF. In DNA form, the CDR3 reads TGTGCCAGCAGCTTATCCGGGAACGAGCAGTTCTTC.

This clone was observed a few times. Being one base from a much bigger clone, this may be a read error. Likely a read error: the CDR3 ends without its conserved phenylalanine or tryptophan. The chain joins TRBV7-9 to TRBJ1-1; D uncertain. Trimming left V 2 bases short and J 4 bases short, with 17 bases between. Per the germline V gene, CDR1 is SEHNR and CDR2 is FQNEAQ (reference sequence). The length of the CDR3 is 16 residues. This chain's CDR3 is CASSLPPIRISTEAFS. The CDR3 bases are TGTGCCAGCAGCTTACCGCCAATAAGGATCTCCACTGAAGCTTTCTCT.

V and J are TRBV5-4 and TRBJ2-1; D is ambiguous. CDR1 SGHNT and CDR2 YYREEE come from the germline V gene (reference sequence). Between the trimmed V and J ends, which lost 0 bases and 1 base, there was a span of 8 bases. This CDR3 spans 15 amino acids. The CDR3 reads CASSLGERSYNEQFF. The CDR3, as DNA: TGTGCCAGCAGCTTGGGAGAGAGGTCCTACAATGAGCAGTTCTTC.

The CDR3 region is CASSLAVTGGVGDTQYF. The CDR3 DNA follows: TGCGCCAGCAGCTTGGCCGTGACAGGGGGCGTTGGAGATACGCAGTATTTT. The J gene is TRBJ2-3, the V gene TRBV5-1, with 10 bases identical to TRBD1. V shed 0 bases and J 5 bases; nucleotides not matched to a gene: 9. This CDR3 has 17 residues. Germline V gene data show CDR1 as SGHRS and CDR2 as YFSETQ.

This chain joins TRBV9 and TRBJ2-1, with a possible D match to TRBD2 (5 bases). Trimming left V 0 bases short and J 6 bases short, with 13 bases between. CDR3 size: 15 residues. Germline CDR1 and CDR2: SGDLS and YYNGEE. CDR3 sequence reads: CASSVEGVRSNEQFF. The CDR3 DNA is TGTGCCAGCAGCGTAGAGGGAGTTAGGAGCAATGAGCAGTTCTTC.

This chain joins TRBV29-1 and TRBJ1-2, with 8 nucleotides matching TRBD1. The CDR3 is made up of 13 amino acids. The J segment lost 4 bases and the V segment lost 4 bases, leaving 5 bases of the junction unmatched. Germline V gene data show CDR1 as SQVTM and CDR2 as ANQGSEA. In nucleotides, the CDR3 is TGCAGCGTTGGGCTACAGGGGGGCTATGGCTACACCTTC. Translated: CSVGLQGGYGYTF.

V and J are TRBV18 and TRBJ2-1, with 11 nucleotides matching TRBD2. V lost 3 bases to trimming and J lost 9 bases; unmatched junction nucleotides: 7. The CDR3 contains 15 residues. Germline V lookup: CDR1 KGHSH, CDR2 LQKENI. The DNA of the CDR3 is TGTGCCAGCTCACCTTTAGCGGGAGGGAACGGTGAGCAGTTCTTC. Residues: CASSPLAGGNGEQFF.

This rearrangement joins TRBV18 to TRBJ2-1; D not certain. Germline V gene data show CDR1 as KGHSH and CDR2 as LQKENI. CDR3 length: 11 residues. V was pared by 6 bases and J by 0 bases, with 0 bases between. The CDR3 DNA sequence: TGTGCCAGCTCCTCCTACAATGAGCAGTTCTTC. Its protein product is CASSSYNEQFF.

As concerns this clone: Given the absence of the conserved phenylalanine or tryptophan at the CDR3 end, a read error is likely. The J gene is TRBJ1-2, the V gene TRBV29-1, with TRBD1 matching over 7 bases. The V gene's germline CDR1 is SQVTM and CDR2 ANQGSEA. The V segment lost 5 bases and the J segment 4 bases; nucleotides outside the gene matches: 10. CDR3 length equals 14 residues. In nucleotides, the CDR3 is TGCAGCGTTCCAGAGGAGGACAGGTCCTATGGCTACACCTCC. It is translated as CSVPEEDRSYGYTS.

V gene TRBV30 combines with J gene TRBJ1-1; possible D gene TRBD1, 6 bases. Trimming stripped 2 bases from V and 6 bases from J, with 19 bases between. The CDR3 sequence is 15 residues long. Germline CDR1 and CDR2: GTSNPN and SVGIG (reference sequence). In nucleotides, the CDR3 is TGTGCCTGGAGTTCCGATGGGGGGCCTCCCTCTGAAGCTTTCTTT. Residues: CAWSSDGGPPSEAFF.